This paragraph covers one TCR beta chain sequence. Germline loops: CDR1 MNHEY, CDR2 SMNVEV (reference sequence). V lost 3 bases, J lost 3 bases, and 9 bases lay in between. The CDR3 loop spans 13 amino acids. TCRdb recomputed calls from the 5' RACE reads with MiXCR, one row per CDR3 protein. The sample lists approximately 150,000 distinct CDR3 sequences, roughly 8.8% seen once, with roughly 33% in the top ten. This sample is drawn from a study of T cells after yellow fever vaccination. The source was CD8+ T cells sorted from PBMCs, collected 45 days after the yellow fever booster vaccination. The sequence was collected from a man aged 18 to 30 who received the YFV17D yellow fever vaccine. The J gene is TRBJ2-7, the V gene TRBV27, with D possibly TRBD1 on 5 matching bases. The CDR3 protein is CASSFDSYYEQYF. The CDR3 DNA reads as TGTGCCAGCAGTTTCGACAGCTACTACGAGCAGTACTTC.